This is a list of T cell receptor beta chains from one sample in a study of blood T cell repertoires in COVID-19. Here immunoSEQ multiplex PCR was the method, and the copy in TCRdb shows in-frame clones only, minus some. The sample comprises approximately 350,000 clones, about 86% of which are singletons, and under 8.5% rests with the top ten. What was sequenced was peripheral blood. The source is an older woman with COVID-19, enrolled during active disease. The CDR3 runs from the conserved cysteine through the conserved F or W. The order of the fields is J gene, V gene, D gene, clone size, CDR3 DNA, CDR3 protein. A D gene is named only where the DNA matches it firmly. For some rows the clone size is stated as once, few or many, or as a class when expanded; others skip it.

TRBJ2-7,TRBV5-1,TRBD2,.,TGCGCCAGCAGCTTTGCGGGGGTCCTCTTCTCCTACGAGCAGTACTTC,CASSFAGVLFSYEQYF
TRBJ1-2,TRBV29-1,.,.,TGCAGCGTTGAAGGCGGGCCTCTCGGGGGGGGCCACACCTTC,CSVEGGPLGGGHTF
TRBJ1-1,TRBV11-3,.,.,TGTGCCAGCAGCTTAGGCCCAGGGGAGAGGGAGACTGAAGCTTTCTTT,CASSLGPGERETEAFF
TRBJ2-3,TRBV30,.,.,TGTGCCTGGAGTGCAGGGACTCGAGATACGCAGTATTTT,CAWSAGTRDTQYF
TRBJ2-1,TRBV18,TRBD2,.,TGTGCCAGCTCACCGCCACTAGCGGGGGTATACAATGAGCAGTTCTTC,CASSPPLAGVYNEQFF
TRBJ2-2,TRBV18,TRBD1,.,TGTGCCAGCTCGGGGGACAGGTCTATCGGGGAGCTGTTTTTT,CASSGDRSIGELFF
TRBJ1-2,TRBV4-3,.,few,TGCGCCAGCAGCCAAGGGACAGACCCGTTTTATGGCTACACCTTC,CASSQGTDPFYGYTF
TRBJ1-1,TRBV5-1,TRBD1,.,TGCGCCAGCAGCCCGGGACAGCTTTCGAACACTGAAGCTTTCTTT,CASSPGQLSNTEAFF
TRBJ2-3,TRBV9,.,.,TGTGCCAGCAGCCCCCGCGTTTCGGGAGCAGATACGCAGTATTTT,CASSPRVSGADTQYF
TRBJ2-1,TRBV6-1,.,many,TGTGCCAGCAGTGCCGGGACACCGAGCTCCTACAATGAGCAGTTCTTC,CASSAGTPSSYNEQFF
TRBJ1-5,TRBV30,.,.,TGTGCCTGGTCGTTGGGCGTCGGCAATCAGCCCCAGCATTTT,CAWSLGVGNQPQHF
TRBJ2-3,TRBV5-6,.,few,TGTGCCAGCAGCTTCCCCATGGGAGGAAGGGCAGATACGCAGTATTTT,CASSFPMGGRADTQYF
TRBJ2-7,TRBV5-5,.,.,TGTGCCAGCAGCTTGGAGGACAGCCTCTCCTACGAGCAGTACTTC,CASSLEDSLSYEQYF
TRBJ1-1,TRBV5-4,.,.,TGTGCCAGCAGCTTGCGGCAGGGGTTTTGGACTGAAGCTTTCTTT,CASSLRQGFWTEAFF
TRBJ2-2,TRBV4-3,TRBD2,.,TGCGCCAGCAGCCAAGAGTCGGTAGTAGCGGGGGGAGACACCGGGGAGCTGTTTTTT,CASSQESVVAGGDTGELFF
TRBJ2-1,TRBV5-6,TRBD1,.,TGTGCCAGCCAAGTGTTGAGGCTACAGGGGACGAACAATGAGCAGTTCTTC,CASQVLRLQGTNNEQFF
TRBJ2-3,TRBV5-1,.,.,TGCGCCAGCAGCTTACTACAGACAGCCACAGATACGCAGTATTTT,CASSLLQTATDTQYF
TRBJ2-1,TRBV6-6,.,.,TGTGCCAGCAGTTACTTAAATGAGCAGTTCTTC,CASSYLNEQFF
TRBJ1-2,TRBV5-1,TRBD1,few,TGCGCCAGCGGATTGACAGGGGACTATGGCTACACCTTC,CASGLTGDYGYTF
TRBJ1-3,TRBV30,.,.,TGTGCCTGGAACCGGGAGGCTTCTGGAAACACCATATATTTT,CAWNREASGNTIYF
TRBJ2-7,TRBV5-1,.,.,TGCGCCAGCAGCTTGCTAGGGAACGGGGCCTACGAGCAGTACTTC,CASSLLGNGAYEQYF
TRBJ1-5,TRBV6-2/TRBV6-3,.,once,TGTGCCAGCAGTCCCGAAGCATGGCAGCCCCAGCATTTT,CASSPEAWQPQHF
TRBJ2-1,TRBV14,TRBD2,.,TGTGCCAGCAGCCAAGATTTGTTATGGTCGCGGGGGGTCCTCAATGAGCAGTTCTTC,CASSQDLLWSRGVLNEQFF